Below, 29 T cell receptor beta chains from the same sample are listed, as sequenced in a study of blood T cell repertoires in COVID-19. Profiled with immunoSEQ multiplex PCR; TCRdb holds only in-frame clones, not every one. This sample has 200,000 to 250,000 clones; 75% to 90% occur once, and the top ten carry less than 9.5%. The specimen sequenced was peripheral blood. The origin of the receptors is a woman over 75 with COVID-19, enrolled during active disease.

The gene calls are TRBV6-2 or TRBV6-3 and TRBJ1-2, with 8 nucleotides matching TRBD1. CDR1 is MNHEY and CDR2 is SVGEGT in the germline V gene. This CDR3 has 15 residues. After removal of 5 bases from V and 3 bases from J, the junction contained 8 bases not matched to a gene. Here the CDR3 DNA reads TGTGCCAGCAGTCACCAGGCAGGGGGCCACTATGGCTACACCTTC. Amino acid sequence: CASSHQAGGHYGYTF.

This clone appeared a single time. The chain combines TRBV7-2 with TRBJ2-1; 8 bases are a match to TRBD2. The ends lost 6 bases at V and 0 bases at J; junction bases unmatched: 4. The CDR3 contains 15 residues. CDR1 is SGHTA, CDR2 FQGNSA, per germline. CDR3 loop: CASRLTSGSYNEQFF. DNA of the CDR3: TGTGCCAGCAGATTAACTAGCGGCTCCTACAATGAGCAGTTCTTC.

V gene TRBV6-5 combines with J gene TRBJ1-2; unclear D gene. Germline values: CDR1 MNHEY, CDR2 SVGAGI. The CDR3 is 13 amino acids. The V end lost 2 bases, the J end lost 8 bases, and 12 bases lay between the germline ends. The CDR3 sequence is CASSYEGGRGYTF. In DNA form, the CDR3 reads TGTGCCAGCAGTTACGAGGGCGGCCGAGGCTACACCTTC.

The gene calls are TRBV18 and TRBJ2-5; D uncertain. The V gene lost 1 base and the J gene lost 2 bases, with 5 bases spanning the gap. Germline assignment: CDR1 KGHSH and CDR2 LQKENI. The CDR3 runs to 13 residues. CDR3 nucleotides: TGTGCCAGCTCACCACGGCTTCAAGAGACCCAGTACTTC. It codes for CASSPRLQETQYF.

The chain joins TRBV7-9 to TRBJ1-2; D gene uncertain. The CDR3 is 12 residues long. CDR1 and CDR2 from the germline V gene are SEHNR and FQNEAQ (reference sequence). V was pared by 3 bases and J by 14 bases, with 16 bases between. The CDR3 region is CASSLSTGEKTF. CDR3 in DNA: TGTGCCAGCAGCTTGAGTACCGGGGAGAAGACCTTC. The complete variable domain, with remaining parts taken from reference TRBV7-9 and TRBJ1-2, reads DTGVSQNPRHKITKRGQNVTFRCDPISEHNRLYWYRQTLGQGPEFLTYFQNEAQLEKSRLLSDRFSAERPKGSFSTLEIQRTEQGDSAMYLCASSLSTGEKTFGSGTRLTVV.

This clone was picked up one time. CDR3: CASSSLGATNEKLFF. The DNA of the CDR3 is TGTGCCAGCAGTTCCCTTGGGGCGACTAATGAAAAACTGTTTTTT. This rearrangement joins TRBV27 to TRBJ1-4; D is possibly TRBD1 (5 bases). This CDR3 is 15 amino acids long. From germline, CDR1 is MNHEY and CDR2 SMNVEV (reference sequence). The V end was cut by 4 bases, the J end by 2 bases, with 11 bases between.

V usage is TRBV3-1 (or the pseudogene TRBV3-2) and J usage is TRBJ1-2, with D possibly matching TRBD1 (5 bases). V was pared by 0 bases and J by 7 bases, with 6 bases between. CDR3 length: 12 amino acids. The germline CDR1 and CDR2 sequences are LGHDT and YNNKEL (reference sequence). For the CDR3, the DNA is TGTGCCAGCAGCCAAGAGGGGGGTGGCTACACCTTC. This codes for CASSQEGGGYTF.

V usage is TRBV19 and J usage is TRBJ1-1; 8 bases map to TRBD1. This CDR3 comprises 15 residues. Germline V gene data show CDR1 as LNHDA and CDR2 as SQIVND (reference sequence). V dropped 4 bases and J dropped 5; count of bases not matched to a gene: 9. CDR3 nucleotide sequence: TGTGCCAGTAGTACCAGACAGGGGCAGGGGACTGAAGCTTTCTTT. It yields the protein CASSTRQGQGTEAFF.

This sequence joins TRBV5-8 and TRBJ1-5; possible D gene TRBD1, 5 bases. V was trimmed by 4 bases and J by 5 bases, leaving 7 bases between them. CDR1 is SGHTS, CDR2 YDEGEE, per germline. The CDR3 sequence is 12 residues long. CDR3 protein: CASSQGYQPQHF. The CDR3 DNA follows: TGTGCCAGCAGCCAGGGTTATCAGCCCCAGCATTTT.

This clone was observed a few times. The chain uses TRBV6-5 and TRBJ1-3, with D unresolved. The CDR3 loop spans 15 amino acids. The V end lost 4 bases, the J end lost 0 bases, and 10 bases lay between the germline ends. Germline V gene lookup returns CDR1 MNHEY and CDR2 SVGAGI. As DNA, the CDR3 is TGTGCCAGCAGTTTCCGACACAGCTCTGGAAACACCATATATTTT. It translates to CASSFRHSSGNTIYF.

The chain has TRBV7-2 and TRBJ2-2, with 7 nucleotides matching TRBD1. V gave up 5 bases and J gave up 6 bases; unmatched junction bases: 9. Germline CDR1 is SGHTA and CDR2 is FQGNSA. This CDR3 is built from 15 residues. The DNA for the CDR3 is TGTGCCAGCAGCCTTTTCGGACAGGTTGCCGGGGAGCTGTTTTTT. Amino acids: CASSLFGQVAGELFF.

The J gene is TRBJ1-2, the V gene TRBV28; TRBD1 might be the D (6 bases). The CDR3 runs to 15 residues. Germline CDR1 and CDR2: MDHEN and SYDVKM. Trimming left V 6 bases short and J 3 bases short, with 17 bases between. CDR3 nucleotide sequence: TGTGCCAGCAGCCGAGGCTTGGGGGCGGACTATGGCTACACCTTC. Amino acid sequence: CASSRGLGADYGYTF.

The chain employs TRBV7-2 and TRBJ2-7; 10 bases line up with TRBD2. V dropped 7 bases and J dropped 1; count of bases not matched to a gene: 4. CDR3 length: 14 amino acids. CDR1 and CDR2 from the germline V gene are SGHTA and FQGNSA. DNA for the CDR3: TGTGCCAGCACCTCTAGCGGGAGTTCCTACGAGCAGTACTTC. It codes for CASTSSGSSYEQYF.

The genes are TRBV27 and TRBJ1-5; tentatively, D is TRBD1 (6 bases). V was shortened by 4 bases and J by 2 bases, with 21 bases between the two germline ends. The CDR3 sequence is 18 residues long. The V gene's germline CDR1 is MNHEY and CDR2 SMNVEV (reference sequence). The chain's CDR3 is CASSSLITGLYGNQPQHF. As DNA, the CDR3 is TGTGCCAGCAGTTCCCTGATTACAGGGTTGTATGGCAATCAGCCCCAGCATTTT.

The rearrangement links TRBV27 to TRBJ2-1; 10 nucleotides match TRBD1. The V gene end was trimmed by 5 bases and the J gene end by 7 bases; junction bases not matched to a gene: 5. This CDR3 region has 14 residues. In germline, CDR1 is MNHEY, CDR2 SMNVEV (reference sequence). DNA for the CDR3: TGTGCCAGCAGTCGGGACAGGGGAACGAATGAGCAGTTCTTC. Encoded protein: CASSRDRGTNEQFF.

This rearrangement joins TRBV7-6 to TRBJ2-2; D is perhaps TRBD2 (5 bases). The V gene lost 0 bases and the J gene lost 4 bases, with 9 bases spanning the gap. The germline gives CDR1 SGHVS, CDR2 FNYEAQ. The CDR3 is 15 amino acids. Written as DNA, the CDR3 is TGTGCCAGCAGCTTAGCGGGAGAGAGCACCGGGGAGCTGTTTTTT. As protein: CASSLAGESTGELFF. Looking up the rest from reference TRBV7-6 and TRBJ2-2 gives the full variable domain: GAGVSQSPRYKVTKRGQDVALRCDPISGHVSLYWYRQALGQGPEFLTYFNYEAQQDKSGLPNDRFSAERPEGSISTLTIQRTEQRDSAMYRCASSLAGESTGELFFGEGSRLTVL.

DNA of the CDR3: TGTGCCAGCCGTACCCACGTCGCGAGAACTAATGAAAAACTGTTTTTT. Translation gives CASRTHVARTNEKLFF. The chain employs TRBV27 and TRBJ1-4; unclear D gene. CDR3 length equals 16 residues. In germline, CDR1 is MNHEY, CDR2 SMNVEV (reference sequence). Trimming took off 8 bases at V and 1 base at J, with 17 bases between the two ends.

The chain carries TRBV19 and TRBJ2-4; the match to TRBD1 covers 7 bases. V lost 3 bases and J lost 1; bases outside the gene matches: 12. The CDR3 runs to 18 residues. Germline-derived CDR1 and CDR2 are LNHDA and SQIVND (reference sequence). The DNA for the CDR3 is TGTGCCAGTAGTATCGATACCCCGACAGGGACGGCCAAAAACATTCAGTACTTC. Translating it yields CASSIDTPTGTAKNIQYF.

The chain combines TRBV28 with TRBJ1-6; weak D call: TRBD1 (6 bases). Looked up from germline, CDR1 is MDHEN and CDR2 is SYDVKM. V was pared by 6 bases and J by 0 bases, with 12 bases between. CDR3 size: 16 residues. The CDR3 DNA is TGTGCCAGCAGGGACAGCAGGGGCTCCTATAATTCACCCCTCCACTTT. Translated: CASRDSRGSYNSPLHF.

The chain employs TRBV10-3 and TRBJ2-7; D might be TRBD2 (6 bases). CDR1 is ENHRY and CDR2 is SYGVKD in the germline V gene. The germline V and J ends were trimmed by 0 bases and 2 bases, with 11 bases remaining between them. The CDR3 has 15 amino acids. The CDR3 protein is CAISESTSRAYEQYF. The CDR3 DNA is TGTGCCATCAGTGAGTCTACTAGCAGAGCCTACGAGCAGTACTTC.

The chain carries TRBV29-1 and TRBJ1-2, with a possible D match to TRBD1 (5 bases). This CDR3 has 12 amino acids. Per germline, CDR1 SQVTM and CDR2 ANQGSEA. The V and J ends lost 5 bases and 4 bases respectively, with 11 bases between them. The CDR3 loop is CSVKQVGYGYTF. In DNA form, the CDR3 reads TGCAGCGTTAAACAGGTGGGCTATGGCTACACCTTC.

V is TRBV27 and J is TRBJ1-1, with D unresolved. The CDR3 length is 16 residues. V lost 4 bases to trimming and J lost 7 bases, with 22 bases between them. The germline CDR1 and CDR2 sequences are MNHEY and SMNVEV (reference sequence). In DNA, the CDR3 is TGTGCCAGCAGTTCTGGCGCGGGGAGGGTGAAGTTTGAAGCTTTCTTT. This encodes CASSSGAGRVKFEAFF.

This chain connects TRBV18 to TRBJ1-3; D may be TRBD1 (6 bases). There are 15 residues in the CDR3. CDR1 is KGHSH and CDR2 is LQKENI in the germline V gene. V was pared by 0 bases and J by 8 bases, with 14 bases between. CDR3: CASSPPRTQGHTIYF. For the CDR3, the DNA is TGTGCCAGCTCACCACCACGGACACAGGGACACACCATATATTTT.

V usage is TRBV27 and J usage is TRBJ2-2; D is possibly TRBD1 (6 bases). CDR1 MNHEY and CDR2 SMNVEV come from the germline V gene (reference sequence). The germline V and J ends were trimmed by 1 base and 4 bases, with 10 bases remaining between them. The CDR3 contains 15 residues. The DNA of the CDR3 is TGTGCCAGCAGTTTATGGGGGCGAGGCACCGGGGAGCTGTTTTTT. Amino acid sequence: CASSLWGRGTGELFF.

This clone was seen only once. J is TRBJ1-6 and V is TRBV25-1; D might be TRBD1 (5 bases). CDR1 is MGHDK, CDR2 SYGVNS, per germline. CDR3 size: 15 residues. Trimming removed 4 bases from V and 5 bases from J, with 12 bases in between. The chain's CDR3 is CASSARQNHNSPLHF. Here the CDR3 DNA reads TGTGCCAGCAGTGCCCGACAGAATCATAATTCACCCCTCCACTTT.

The chain has TRBV3-1 (or the pseudogene TRBV3-2) and TRBJ2-3; TRBD2 might be the D (5 bases). CDR1 is LGHDT, CDR2 YNNKEL, per germline (reference sequence). The V end was cut by 8 bases, the J end by 4 bases, with 22 bases between. The CDR3 is 16 residues long. The CDR3 DNA sequence: TGTGCCAGCGCAAGACGGGCTCCCGCCGGGGCAGATACGCAGTATTTT. Translated: CASARRAPAGADTQYF.

The chain links TRBV7-9 to TRBJ1-2; TRBD1 agrees at 7 bases. J gave up 0 bases and V 5 bases, and 12 bases lay outside the gene matches. Germline V gives CDR1 SEHNR, CDR2 FQNEAQ (reference sequence). The CDR3 totals 17 residues. The chain's CDR3 is CASSRDLGQFTNYGYTF. CDR3 nucleotide sequence: TGTGCCAGCAGCCGCGATTTGGGACAGTTCACTAACTATGGCTACACCTTC.

This sequence joins TRBV5-5 and TRBJ1-2; 7 positions match TRBD1. V gave up 3 bases and J gave up 1 base; unmatched junction bases: 9. The CDR3 totals 16 residues. Looked up from germline, CDR1 is SGHKS and CDR2 is YYEKEE (reference sequence). DNA for the CDR3: TGTGCCAGCAGCTGGGGCGGAACAGGGGTTAACTATGGCTACACCTTC. This sequence encodes CASSWGGTGVNYGYTF.

This chain uses TRBV7-9 with TRBJ1-6; 7 bases line up with TRBD1. CDR1 is SEHNR, CDR2 FQNEAQ, per germline (reference sequence). The length of the CDR3 is 14 residues. Trimming removed 5 bases from V and 7 bases from J; junction bases left unmatched: 5. CDR3 residues: CASSLDRANSPLHF. The CDR3 DNA reads TGTGCCAGCAGCCTTGACAGGGCCAATTCACCCCTCCACTTT.